This entry is about one T cell receptor beta chain. CDR3 length: 13 residues. J lost 3 bases, V lost 8 bases, and 6 bases had no gene match. The germline CDR1 and CDR2 sequences are SNHLY and FYNNEI. Individuals aged roughly 18 to 95 years were recruited from roughly 22 US areas. What the recovered Cohort 3 donors had was two negative PCRs, clearance, or symptom resolution. This sample is part of a study of blood T cell repertoires in COVID-19. In the study's own analysis: By means of reference gene primer amplification, nucleated cell counts were estimated. Sequenced by immunoSEQ multiplex PCR; TCRdb stores in-frame clones only, minus some. V, J and clone size derive from that table, while D and trimming were established from the DNA sequence. This sample carries 200,000 to 250,000 clones, almost 85% of them seen once, and the ten largest clones take approximately 16%.

The rearrangement uses TRBV2 and TRBJ2-7; 8 bases align to TRBD1. Sequencing used PBMCs or T cells enriched from blood (not recorded which). The TCR sequence derives from a middle-aged man who had recovered from COVID-19. The DNA of the CDR3 is TGTGCCAGCGCCACAGGGGGAAACTACGAGCAGTACTTC. Residues: CASATGGNYEQYF. Full variable domain (rest looked up from reference TRBV2 and TRBJ2-7): EPEVTQTPSHQVTQMGQEVILRCVPISNHLYFYWYRQILGQKVEFLVSFYNNEISEKSEIFDDQFSVERPDGSNFTLKIRSTKLEDSAMYFCASATGGNYEQYFGPGTRLTVT.